Listed below are T cell receptor beta chains from one sample, sequenced in a study of T cells in Graves' hyperthyroidism and ophthalmopathy. One entry per CDR3 protein, called by TCRdb with MiXCR from the multiplex PCR reads. This table holds approximately 700,000 distinct CDR3 sequences, 45% found once. Source material: peripheral blood or thyroid tissue (not recorded which). Receptors originate from an adult man with Graves' disease, either hyperthyroidism or ophthalmopathy (not recorded which). The CDR3 runs from the conserved cysteine through the conserved F or W. D genes are given only for firm matches. Only part of the rows carry a size: once, few, many, or a class if the clone is expanded.

CSAIQGAGKETQYF,TRBD1,TRBJ2-5,TRBV20-1,-
CASSIDRMNTEAFF,-,TRBJ1-1,TRBV19,many
CSVAGPATNEKLFF,-,TRBJ1-4,TRBV29-1,-
CASSSPRTRGTQYF,-,TRBJ2-5,TRBV7-6,many
CASSFEGNYGYTF,-,TRBJ1-2,TRBV7-9,few
CASSLGTGAGANVLTF,TRBD1,TRBJ2-6,TRBV19,-
CASSPAGRTGELFF,TRBD2,TRBJ2-2,TRBV12-3/TRBV12-4,few
CSSTGSSGNTIYF,-,TRBJ1-3,TRBV29-1,-
CASRKQGWNEQYF,TRBD1,TRBJ2-7,TRBV19,many
CASRGDRGRGTGELFF,TRBD1,TRBJ2-2,TRBV12-3/TRBV12-4,few
CASSRSLQGNQPQHF,-,TRBJ1-5,TRBV19,-
CAGEQGTGELFF,-,TRBJ2-2,TRBV7-2,few
CAISEQGELFF,-,TRBJ2-2,TRBV10-3,few
CASSFGGGAGETQYF,TRBD2,TRBJ2-5,TRBV7-2,-
CASSLKSASNTGELFF,-,TRBJ2-2,TRBV7-2,-
CASSLEAGATNTEAFF,-,TRBJ1-1,TRBV5-1,-
CSGGGGGPSTDTQYF,TRBD2,TRBJ2-3,TRBV29-1,-
CSVGSAWDTEAFF,-,TRBJ1-1,TRBV29-1,-
CSASGGYGANVLTF,-,TRBJ2-6,TRBV20-1,-
CASSQLDGPNQPQHF,-,TRBJ1-5,TRBV2,-
CASSNRQRPLTLEQYF,-,TRBJ2-7,TRBV7-8,many
CASSQLGQPLHF,TRBD1,TRBJ1-6,TRBV7-9,-
CSVGAHEQYF,-,TRBJ2-7,TRBV20-1,few
CASSYYRDETQYF,-,TRBJ2-5,TRBV6-6,-
CASRGGVGGYTF,-,TRBJ1-2,TRBV6-1,-
CSAHSGNTIYF,-,TRBJ1-3,TRBV29-1,many
CASSFSGTQETQYF,-,TRBJ2-5,TRBV7-9,few
CASSVPTGAYGYTF,TRBD1,TRBJ1-2,TRBV2,-
CASSLLAGRITGELFF,TRBD2,TRBJ2-2,TRBV5-1,-
CASSPEGQEGNQPQHF,TRBD1,TRBJ1-5,TRBV7-8,few
CASSSTTGFHEQYF,TRBD1,TRBJ2-7,TRBV7-2,once
CASSQMELDEAFF,-,TRBJ1-1,TRBV7-8,-
CAISVPSSYEQYF,-,TRBJ2-7,TRBV10-3,many
CASSHTKEGEKLFF,-,TRBJ1-4,TRBV11-2,few
CASSPWATNEKLFF,-,TRBJ1-4,TRBV27,-
CSVRDRGSLNTEAFF,TRBD1,TRBJ1-1,TRBV29-1,medium-sized
CASSSDTNTGELFF,-,TRBJ2-2,TRBV7-9,few